The source of this TCR beta chain is a study of tumor-infiltrating lymphocytes in glioblastoma multiforme. Study results and caveats: Detected clone frequencies may not reflect cell counts, being RNA-based. TCR plus mutation findings rest on a single glioblastoma patient.

TCR beta libraries were built from RNA through three nested multiplex PCR rounds using modified ARM-PCR. TCRB cDNA was made from around 0.46 ug total RNA. Via MiXCR, TCRdb re-called the multiplex PCR reads, giving one row per CDR3 protein. The table lists tens of thousands of distinct CDR3 sequences, roughly three fifths of them singletons. V trimming: 3 bases; J trimming: 5 bases; junction bases outside the gene matches: 14. The CDR3 sequence is 17 residues long. Germline V gene sequence: CDR1 SGHAT, CDR2 FQNNGV. This clonotype was detected a few times. Its antigen remains unknown. The J gene is TRBJ2-5, the V gene TRBV11-2; 8 bases fit TRBD1. This receptor was taken from a male donor with glioblastoma. The sample taken for sequencing was brain tumor tissue. This CDR3 is CASSFSVWTGSGETQYF. In nucleotides, the CDR3 is TGTGCCAGCAGCTTTAGCGTGTGGACAGGGTCGGGCGAGACCCAGTACTTC.